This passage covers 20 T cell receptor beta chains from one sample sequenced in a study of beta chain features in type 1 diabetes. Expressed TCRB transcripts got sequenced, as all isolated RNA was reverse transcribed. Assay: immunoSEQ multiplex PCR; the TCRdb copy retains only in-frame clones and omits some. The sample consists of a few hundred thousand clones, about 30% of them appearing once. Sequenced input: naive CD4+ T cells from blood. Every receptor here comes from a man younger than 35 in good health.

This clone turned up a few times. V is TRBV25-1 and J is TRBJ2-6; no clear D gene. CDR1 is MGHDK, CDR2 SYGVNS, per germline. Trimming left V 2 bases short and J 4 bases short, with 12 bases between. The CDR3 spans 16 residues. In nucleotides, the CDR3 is TGTGCCAGCAGTGAAGATACGAGATCCGGGGCCAACGTCCTGACTTTC. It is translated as CASSEDTRSGANVLTF.

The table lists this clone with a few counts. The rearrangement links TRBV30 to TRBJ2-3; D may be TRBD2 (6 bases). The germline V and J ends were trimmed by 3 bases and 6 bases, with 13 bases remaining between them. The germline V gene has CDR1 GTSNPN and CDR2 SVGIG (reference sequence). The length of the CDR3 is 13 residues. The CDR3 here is CAWRVLATDTQYF. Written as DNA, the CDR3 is TGTGCCTGGAGAGTACTAGCTACGGATACGCAGTATTTT. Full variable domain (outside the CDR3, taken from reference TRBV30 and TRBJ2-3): SQTIHQWPATLVQPVGSPLSLECTVEGTSNPNLYWYRQAAGRGLQLLFYSVGIGQISSEVPQNLSASRPQDRQFILSSKKLLLSDSGFYLCAWRVLATDTQYFGPGTRLTVL.

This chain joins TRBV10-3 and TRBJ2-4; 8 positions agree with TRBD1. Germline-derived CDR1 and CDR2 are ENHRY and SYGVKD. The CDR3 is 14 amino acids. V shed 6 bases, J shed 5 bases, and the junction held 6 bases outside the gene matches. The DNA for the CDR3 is TGTGCCATCAGCCCGGACAGGGCCCAAAACATTCAGTACTTC. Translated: CAISPDRAQNIQYF.

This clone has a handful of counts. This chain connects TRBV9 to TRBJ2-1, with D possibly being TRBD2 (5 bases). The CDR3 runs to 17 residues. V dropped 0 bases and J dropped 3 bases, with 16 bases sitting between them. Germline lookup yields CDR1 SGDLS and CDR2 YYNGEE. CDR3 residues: CASSVAEGRGYYNEQFF. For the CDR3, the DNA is TGTGCCAGCAGCGTAGCCGAGGGCCGGGGATACTACAATGAGCAGTTCTTC.

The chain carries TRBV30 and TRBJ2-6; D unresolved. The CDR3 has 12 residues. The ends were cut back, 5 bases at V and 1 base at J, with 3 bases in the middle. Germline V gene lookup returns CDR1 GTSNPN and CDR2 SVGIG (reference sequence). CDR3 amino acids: CAWGSGANVLTF. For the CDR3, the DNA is TGTGCCTGGGGTTCTGGGGCCAACGTCCTGACTTTC.

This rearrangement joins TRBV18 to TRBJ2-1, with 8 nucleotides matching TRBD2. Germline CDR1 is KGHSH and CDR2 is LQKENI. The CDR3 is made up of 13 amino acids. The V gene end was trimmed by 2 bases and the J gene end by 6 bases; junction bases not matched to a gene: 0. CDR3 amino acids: CASSPAGGNEQFF. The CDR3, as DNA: TGTGCCAGCTCACCAGCGGGGGGCAATGAGCAGTTCTTC.

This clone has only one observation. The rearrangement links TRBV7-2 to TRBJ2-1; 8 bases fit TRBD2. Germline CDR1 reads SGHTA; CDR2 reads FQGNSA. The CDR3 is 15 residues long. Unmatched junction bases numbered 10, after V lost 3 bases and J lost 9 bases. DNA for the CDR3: TGTGCCAGCAGCTTTCGGCGAGCGGGAGCGTTTGAGCAGTTCTTC. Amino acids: CASSFRRAGAFEQFF.

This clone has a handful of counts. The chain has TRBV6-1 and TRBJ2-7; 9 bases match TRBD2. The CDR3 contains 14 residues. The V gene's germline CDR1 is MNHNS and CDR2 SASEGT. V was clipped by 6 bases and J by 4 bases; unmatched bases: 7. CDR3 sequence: CASRSTSGRYEQYF. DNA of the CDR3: TGTGCCAGCAGGTCGACTAGCGGTCGTTACGAGCAGTACTTC.

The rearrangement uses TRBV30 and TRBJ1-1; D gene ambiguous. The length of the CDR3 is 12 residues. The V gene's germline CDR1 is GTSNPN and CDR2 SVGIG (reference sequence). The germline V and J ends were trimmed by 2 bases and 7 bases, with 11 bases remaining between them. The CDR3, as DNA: TGTGCCTGGAGTAAGTGGGCAGTTGAAGCTTTCTTT. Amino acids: CAWSKWAVEAFF.

CDR3 in DNA: TGTGCCAGCAGCTCCGAACTGGGGGGAGGAGAGACCCAGTACTTC. Translating it yields CASSSELGGGETQYF. V gene TRBV28 combines with J gene TRBJ2-5; a weak D match, TRBD2 (6 bases). CDR3 size: 15 residues. V dropped 6 bases and J dropped 4 bases, with 18 bases sitting between them. The germline CDR1 and CDR2 sequences are MDHEN and SYDVKM.

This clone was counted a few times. Here the CDR3 reads CSVERLASGSSREQFF. The CDR3 DNA reads TGCAGCGTTGAGCGATTGGCTAGCGGGAGTAGTAGGGAGCAGTTCTTC. The chain links TRBV29-1 to TRBJ2-1; 10 nucleotides line up with TRBD2. The ends lost 3 bases at V and 10 bases at J; junction bases unmatched: 15. CDR3 length: 16 amino acids. CDR1 and CDR2 (germline): SQVTM, ANQGSEA.

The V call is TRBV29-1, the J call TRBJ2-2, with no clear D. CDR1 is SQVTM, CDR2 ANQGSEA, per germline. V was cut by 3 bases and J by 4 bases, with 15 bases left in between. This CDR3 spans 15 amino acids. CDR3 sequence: CSVDAGTLSTGELFF. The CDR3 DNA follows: TGCAGCGTTGACGCCGGAACGCTTTCCACCGGGGAGCTGTTTTTT.

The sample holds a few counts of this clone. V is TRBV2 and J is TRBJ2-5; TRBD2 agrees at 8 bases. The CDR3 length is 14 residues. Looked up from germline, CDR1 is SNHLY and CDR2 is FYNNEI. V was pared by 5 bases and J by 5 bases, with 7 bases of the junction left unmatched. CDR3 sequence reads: CASSFSGSSETQYF. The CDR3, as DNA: TGTGCCAGCAGTTTCAGCGGGAGTAGTGAGACCCAGTACTTC.

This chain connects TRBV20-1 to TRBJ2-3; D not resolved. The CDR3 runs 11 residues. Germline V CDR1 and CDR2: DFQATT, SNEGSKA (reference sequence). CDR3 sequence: CSFSGADTQYF. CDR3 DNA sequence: TGCAGCTTCTCGGGCGCAGATACGCAGTATTTT.

The CDR3: CSVEAGQGNTIYF. CDR3 in DNA: TGCAGCGTTGAAGCGGGTCAAGGAAACACCATATATTTT. The chain has TRBV29-1 and TRBJ1-3, with no clear D. The CDR3 sequence is 13 residues long. From germline, CDR1 is SQVTM and CDR2 ANQGSEA. Trimming left V 1 base short and J 4 bases short, with 8 bases between.

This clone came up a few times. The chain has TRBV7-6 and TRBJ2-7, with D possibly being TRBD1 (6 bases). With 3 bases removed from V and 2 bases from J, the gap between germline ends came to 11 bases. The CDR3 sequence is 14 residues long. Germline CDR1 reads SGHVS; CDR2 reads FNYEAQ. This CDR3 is CASSLQDRPYEQYF. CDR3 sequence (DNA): TGTGCCAGCAGCTTGCAGGACAGACCCTACGAGCAGTACTTC.

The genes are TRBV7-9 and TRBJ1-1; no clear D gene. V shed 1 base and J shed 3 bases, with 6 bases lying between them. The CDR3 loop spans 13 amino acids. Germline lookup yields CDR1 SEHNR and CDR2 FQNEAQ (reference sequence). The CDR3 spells CASSLEGDTEAFF. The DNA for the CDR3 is TGTGCCAGCAGCTTAGAGGGAGACACTGAAGCTTTCTTT.

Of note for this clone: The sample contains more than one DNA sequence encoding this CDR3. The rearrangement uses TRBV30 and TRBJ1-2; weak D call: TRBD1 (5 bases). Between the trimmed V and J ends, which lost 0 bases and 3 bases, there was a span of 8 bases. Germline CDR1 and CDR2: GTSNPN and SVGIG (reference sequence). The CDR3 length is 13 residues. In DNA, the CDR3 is TGTGCCTGGAGTGTACAAGGGGACTATGGCTACACCTTC. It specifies CAWSVQGDYGYTF.

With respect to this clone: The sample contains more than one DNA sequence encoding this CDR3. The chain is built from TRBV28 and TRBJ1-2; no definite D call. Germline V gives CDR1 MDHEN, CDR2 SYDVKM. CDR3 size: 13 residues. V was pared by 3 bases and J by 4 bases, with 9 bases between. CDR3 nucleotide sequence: TGTGCCAGCAGTTTGCCAGGTGGCTATGGCTACACCTTC. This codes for CASSLPGGYGYTF.

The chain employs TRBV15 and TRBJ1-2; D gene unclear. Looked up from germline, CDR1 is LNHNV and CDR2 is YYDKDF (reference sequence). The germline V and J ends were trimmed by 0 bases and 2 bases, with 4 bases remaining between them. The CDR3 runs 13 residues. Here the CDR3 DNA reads TGTGCCACCAGCAGAGATCGGAACTATGGCTACACCTTC. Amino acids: CATSRDRNYGYTF.